Each of the 11 T cell receptor beta chains below was sequenced from the same sample in a study of cytomegalovirus exposure and HLA in healthy donors. The PCR had 60 Vbeta and 13 Jbeta primers. Repertoires were generated with immunoSEQ multiplex PCR, while TCRdb's copy carries only in-frame clones and drops some. In the table there are 150,000 to 200,000 clones, over 70% of which are singletons. What was sequenced was PBMCs. The receptors were sampled from a woman aged 50 to 60 in good health and CMV-seropositive.

J is TRBJ2-2 and V is TRBV18, with D unresolved. V was clipped by 0 bases and J by 2 bases, with 10 bases between them. This CDR3 has 16 amino acids. Germline V gives CDR1 KGHSH, CDR2 LQKENI. The CDR3 sequence: CASSPPGYANTGELFF. DNA of the CDR3: TGTGCCAGCTCACCACCGGGCTACGCAAACACCGGGGAGCTGTTTTTT.

The J gene is TRBJ2-1, the V gene TRBV7-2, with TRBD2 identical over 9 bases. Germline lookup yields CDR1 SGHTA and CDR2 FQGNSA. The CDR3 consists of 16 residues. V was clipped by 5 bases and J by 9 bases; unmatched bases: 14. This chain's CDR3 is CASSLGGQRGVIEQFF. CDR3 coding DNA: TGTGCCAGCAGCCTAGGGGGCCAGCGGGGGGTAATTGAGCAGTTCTTC. Based on the CDR3 plus reference TRBV7-2 and TRBJ2-1, the full variable domain is GAGVSQSPSNKVTEKGKDVELRCDPISGHTALYWYRQSLGQGLEFLIYFQGNSAPDKSGLPSDRFSAERTGGSVSTLTIQRTQQEDSAVYLCASSLGGQRGVIEQFFGPGTRLTVL.

This chain joins TRBV27 and TRBJ1-1; D is unclear. Germline lookup yields CDR1 MNHEY and CDR2 SMNVEV (reference sequence). The CDR3 is made up of 11 amino acids. Trimming pared 7 bases from V and 4 bases from J, leaving 7 bases between. This CDR3 is CASTRATEAFF. The CDR3 DNA is TGTGCCAGCACGCGGGCCACTGAAGCTTTCTTT.

This sequence joins TRBV9 and TRBJ1-6; 8 positions match TRBD1. In germline, CDR1 is SGDLS, CDR2 YYNGEE. This CDR3 is built from 17 residues. The V segment lost 0 bases and the J segment 0 bases; nucleotides outside the gene matches: 2. The CDR3: CASSVGTGCSYNSPLHF. As DNA, the CDR3 is TGTGCCAGCAGCGTAGGGACAGGGTGCTCCTATAATTCACCCCTCCACTTT.

V is TRBV25-1 and J is TRBJ2-7, with D possibly being TRBD2 (6 bases). The V and J ends lost 8 bases and 0 bases respectively, with 11 bases between them. CDR3 length equals 13 residues. Germline V CDR1 and CDR2: MGHDK, SYGVNS. The CDR3 sequence: CASGDFSSYEQYF. The DNA of the CDR3 is TGTGCCAGCGGGGACTTCAGCTCCTACGAGCAGTACTTC.

V is TRBV7-9 and J is TRBJ1-1; TRBD1 matches at 7 bases. From germline, CDR1 is SEHNR and CDR2 FQNEAQ (reference sequence). The junction had 11 bases not matched to a gene; V was cut back by 3 bases and J by 1 base. This CDR3 region has 17 residues. CDR3 DNA sequence: TGTGCCAGCAGCTTGGGGGGACAGACGCTATGGAACACTGAAGCTTTCTTT. Encoded protein: CASSLGGQTLWNTEAFF.

The gene calls are TRBV2 and TRBJ2-1, with 11 bases fitting TRBD1. Trimming cost V 4 bases and J 6 bases; bases outside gene matches: 5. CDR1 and CDR2 (germline): SNHLY, FYNNEI. The CDR3 consists of 15 residues. CDR3 DNA: TGTGCCAGCAGTGCGCCCGGGACAGGGGGCAATGAGCAGTTCTTC. Amino acids: CASSAPGTGGNEQFF.

There are a few counts of this clone. The chain recombines TRBV9 with TRBJ1-5; D may be TRBD1 (5 bases). Deletions cut 3 bases from V and 7 bases from J, with 14 bases between. Germline lookup yields CDR1 SGDLS and CDR2 YYNGEE. The CDR3 has 14 amino acids. The CDR3 nucleotides read TGTGCCAGCAGCGCGCAGGGTTCTAGGCAGCCCCAGCATTTT. Translation: CASSAQGSRQPQHF. The full variable domain, with the rest looked up from reference TRBV9 and TRBJ1-5, is DSGVTQTPKHLITATGQRVTLRCSPRSGDLSVYWYQQSLDQGLQFLIQYYNGEERAKGNILERFSAQQFPDLHSELNLSSLELGDSALYFCASSAQGSRQPQHFGDGTRLSIL.

The chain has TRBV30 and TRBJ1-6; D uncertain. V lost 1 base and J lost 7, with 14 bases in between. The germline gives CDR1 GTSNPN, CDR2 SVGIG (reference sequence). CDR3 length equals 15 residues. CDR3 nucleotide sequence: TGTGCCTGGAGTGCCCTCCATGGGGAGAATTCACCCCTCCACTTT. Amino acids: CAWSALHGENSPLHF. The entire variable domain, with the rest obtained from reference TRBV30 and TRBJ1-6, is as follows: SQTIHQWPATLVQPVGSPLSLECTVEGTSNPNLYWYRQAAGRGLQLLFYSVGIGQISSEVPQNLSASRPQDRQFILSSKKLLLSDSGFYLCAWSALHGENSPLHFGNGTRLTVT.

V and J are TRBV14 and TRBJ2-7; D might be TRBD2 (5 bases). This CDR3 region has 13 residues. V was pared by 1 base and J by 6 bases, with 10 bases between. Germline V gene lookup returns CDR1 SGHDN and CDR2 FVKESK. The CDR3 loop reads CASSQVSGSEQYF. In DNA, the CDR3 is TGTGCCAGCAGCCAAGTAAGCGGCTCCGAGCAGTACTTC.

This clone has only a few counts. The gene calls are TRBV5-1 and TRBJ2-3; TRBD2 matches at 10 bases. Germline loops: CDR1 SGHRS, CDR2 YFSETQ. J was trimmed by 3 bases and V by 0 bases; bases with no gene match: 7. The CDR3 extends over 17 amino acids. CDR3 sequence (DNA): TGCGCCAGCAGCTTGGCCAGCGGGGGGGCTTGGACAGATACGCAGTATTTT. Amino acids: CASSLASGGAWTDTQYF.